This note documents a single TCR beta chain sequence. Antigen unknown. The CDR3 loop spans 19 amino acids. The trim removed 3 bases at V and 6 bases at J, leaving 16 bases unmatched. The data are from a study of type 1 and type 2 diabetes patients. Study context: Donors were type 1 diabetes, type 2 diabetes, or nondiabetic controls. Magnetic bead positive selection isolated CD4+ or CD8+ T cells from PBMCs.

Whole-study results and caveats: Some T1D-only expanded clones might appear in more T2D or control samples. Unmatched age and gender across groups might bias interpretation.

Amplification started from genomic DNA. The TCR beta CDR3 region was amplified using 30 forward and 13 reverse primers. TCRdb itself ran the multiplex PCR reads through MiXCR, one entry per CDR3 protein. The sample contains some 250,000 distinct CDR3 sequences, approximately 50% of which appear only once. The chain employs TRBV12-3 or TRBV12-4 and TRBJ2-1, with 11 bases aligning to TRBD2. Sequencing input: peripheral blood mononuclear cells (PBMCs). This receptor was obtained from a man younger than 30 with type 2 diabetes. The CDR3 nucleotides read TGTGCCAGCAGTTTTTCTCCATTACTAGCGGGAGATCCGGGCAATGAGCAGTTCTTC. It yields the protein CASSFSPLLAGDPGNEQFF.